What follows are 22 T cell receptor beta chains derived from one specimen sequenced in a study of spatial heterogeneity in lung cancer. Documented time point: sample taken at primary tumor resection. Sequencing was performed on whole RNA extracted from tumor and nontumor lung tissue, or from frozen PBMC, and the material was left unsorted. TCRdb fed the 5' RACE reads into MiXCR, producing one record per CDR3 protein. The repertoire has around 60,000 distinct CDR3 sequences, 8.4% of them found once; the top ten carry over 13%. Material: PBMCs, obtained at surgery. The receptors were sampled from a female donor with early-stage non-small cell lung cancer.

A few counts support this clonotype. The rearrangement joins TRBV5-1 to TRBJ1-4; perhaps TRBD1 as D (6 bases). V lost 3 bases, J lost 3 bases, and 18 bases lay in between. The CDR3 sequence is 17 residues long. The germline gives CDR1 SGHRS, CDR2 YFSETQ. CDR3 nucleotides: TGCGCCAGCAGCTCCTGGGACAAAGAAGGACCTAATGAAAAACTGTTTTTT. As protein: CASSSWDKEGPNEKLFF.

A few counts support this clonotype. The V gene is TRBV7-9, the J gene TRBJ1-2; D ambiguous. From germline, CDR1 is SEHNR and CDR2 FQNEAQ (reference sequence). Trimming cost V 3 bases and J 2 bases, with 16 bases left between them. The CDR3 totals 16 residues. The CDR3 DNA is TGTGCCAGCAGCTTGACGGGTCCAGGAGAGAACTATGGCTACACCTTC. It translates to CASSLTGPGENYGYTF.

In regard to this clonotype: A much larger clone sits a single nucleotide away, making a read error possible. The CDR3 is CASSLERGVTTGELFF. In DNA, the CDR3 is TGTGCCAGCAGTTTAGAGCGGGGGGTTACCACCGGGGAGCTGTTTTTT. The chain has TRBV12-3 or TRBV12-4 and TRBJ2-2, with 9 bases aligning to TRBD2. V lost 1 base to trimming and J lost 4 bases; unmatched junction nucleotides: 4. This CDR3 is built from 16 residues.

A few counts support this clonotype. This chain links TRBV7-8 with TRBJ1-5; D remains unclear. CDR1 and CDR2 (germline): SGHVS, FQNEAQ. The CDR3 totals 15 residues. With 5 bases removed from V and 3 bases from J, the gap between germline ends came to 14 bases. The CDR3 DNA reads TGTGCCAGCAGCCCTCTGGCGGTTAACAATCAGCCCCAGCATTTT. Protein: CASSPLAVNNQPQHF.

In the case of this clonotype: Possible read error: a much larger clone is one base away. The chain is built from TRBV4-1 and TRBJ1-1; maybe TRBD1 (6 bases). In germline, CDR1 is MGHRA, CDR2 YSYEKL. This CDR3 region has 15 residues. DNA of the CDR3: TGCGCCAGCAGCCTTTCGGACAGAATGAACACTGAAGCTCTCTTT. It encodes CASSLSDRMNTEALF.

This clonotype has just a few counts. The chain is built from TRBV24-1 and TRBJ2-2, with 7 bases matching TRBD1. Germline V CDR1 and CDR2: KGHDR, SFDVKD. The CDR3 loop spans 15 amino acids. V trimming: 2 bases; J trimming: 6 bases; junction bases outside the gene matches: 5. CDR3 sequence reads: CATSDSNRGAGELFF. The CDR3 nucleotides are TGTGCCACCAGTGATTCCAACAGGGGTGCCGGGGAGCTGTTTTTT.

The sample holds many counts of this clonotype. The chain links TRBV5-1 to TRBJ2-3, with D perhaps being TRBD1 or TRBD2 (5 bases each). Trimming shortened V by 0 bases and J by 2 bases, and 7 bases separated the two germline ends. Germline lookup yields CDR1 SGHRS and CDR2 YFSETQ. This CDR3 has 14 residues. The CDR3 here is CASSLEGTTDTQYF. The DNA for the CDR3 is TGCGCCAGCAGCTTGGAGGGGACCACAGATACGCAGTATTTT.

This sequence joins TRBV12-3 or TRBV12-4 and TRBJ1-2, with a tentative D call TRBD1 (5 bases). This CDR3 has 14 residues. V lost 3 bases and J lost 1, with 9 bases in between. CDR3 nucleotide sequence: TGTGCCAGCAGTTTGGGGCCGCTTAACTATGGCTACACCTTC. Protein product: CASSLGPLNYGYTF.

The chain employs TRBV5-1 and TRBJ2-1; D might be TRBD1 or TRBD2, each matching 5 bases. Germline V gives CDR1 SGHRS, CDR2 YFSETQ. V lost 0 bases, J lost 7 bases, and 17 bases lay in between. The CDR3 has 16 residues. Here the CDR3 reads CASSLEVLGVGNEQFF. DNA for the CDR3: TGCGCCAGCAGCTTGGAGGTCTTGGGGGTTGGGAATGAGCAGTTCTTC.

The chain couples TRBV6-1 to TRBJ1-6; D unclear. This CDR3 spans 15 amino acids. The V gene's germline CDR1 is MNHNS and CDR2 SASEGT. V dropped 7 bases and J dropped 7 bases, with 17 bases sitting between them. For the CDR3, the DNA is TGTGCCAGCATACCCCCGACCGGGGAGAATTCACCCCTCCACTTT. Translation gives CASIPPTGENSPLHF.

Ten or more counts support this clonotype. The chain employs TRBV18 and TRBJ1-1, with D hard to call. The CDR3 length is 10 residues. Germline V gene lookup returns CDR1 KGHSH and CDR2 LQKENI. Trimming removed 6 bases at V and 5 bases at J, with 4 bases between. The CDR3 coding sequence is TGTGCCAGCTCGCAAACTGAAGCTTTCTTT. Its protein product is CASSQTEAFF.

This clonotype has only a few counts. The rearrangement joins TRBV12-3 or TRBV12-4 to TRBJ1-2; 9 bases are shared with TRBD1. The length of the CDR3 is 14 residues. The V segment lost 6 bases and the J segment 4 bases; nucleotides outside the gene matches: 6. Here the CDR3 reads CASSSWDRAYGYTF. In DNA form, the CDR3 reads TGTGCCAGCAGCTCCTGGGACAGGGCCTATGGCTACACCTTC.

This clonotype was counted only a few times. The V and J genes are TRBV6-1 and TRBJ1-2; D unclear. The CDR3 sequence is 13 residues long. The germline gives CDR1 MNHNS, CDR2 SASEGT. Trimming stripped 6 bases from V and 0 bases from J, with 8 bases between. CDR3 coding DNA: TGTGCCAGCAGCCCTGCTACTAACTATGGCTACACCTTC. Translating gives CASSPATNYGYTF.

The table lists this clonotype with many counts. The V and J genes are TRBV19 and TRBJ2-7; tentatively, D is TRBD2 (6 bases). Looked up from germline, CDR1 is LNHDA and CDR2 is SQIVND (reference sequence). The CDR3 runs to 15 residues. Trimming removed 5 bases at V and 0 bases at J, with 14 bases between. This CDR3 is CASSPLGGGSYEQYF. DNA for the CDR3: TGTGCCAGTAGTCCCCTCGGGGGAGGCTCCTACGAGCAGTACTTC.

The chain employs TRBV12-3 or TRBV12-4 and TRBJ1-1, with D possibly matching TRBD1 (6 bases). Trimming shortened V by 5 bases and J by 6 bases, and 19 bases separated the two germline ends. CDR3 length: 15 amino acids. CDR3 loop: CASSPRWGASAEAFF. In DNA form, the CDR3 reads TGTGCCAGCAGTCCCCGGTGGGGGGCTAGCGCTGAAGCTTTCTTT.

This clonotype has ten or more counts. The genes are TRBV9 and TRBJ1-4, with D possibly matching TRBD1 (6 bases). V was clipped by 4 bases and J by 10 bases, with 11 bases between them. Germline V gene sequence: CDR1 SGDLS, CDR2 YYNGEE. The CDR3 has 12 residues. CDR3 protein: CASSQGIGKLFF. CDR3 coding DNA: TGTGCCAGCAGCCAGGGGATCGGAAAACTGTTTTTT.

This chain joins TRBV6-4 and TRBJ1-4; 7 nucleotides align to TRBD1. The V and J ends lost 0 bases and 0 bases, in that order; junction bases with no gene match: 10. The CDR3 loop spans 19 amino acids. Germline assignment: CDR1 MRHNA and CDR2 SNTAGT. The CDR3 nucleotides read TGTGCCAGCAGTGACTCCCCCTTAGGACAGGTCTCAACTAATGAAAAACTGTTTTTT. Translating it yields CASSDSPLGQVSTNEKLFF.

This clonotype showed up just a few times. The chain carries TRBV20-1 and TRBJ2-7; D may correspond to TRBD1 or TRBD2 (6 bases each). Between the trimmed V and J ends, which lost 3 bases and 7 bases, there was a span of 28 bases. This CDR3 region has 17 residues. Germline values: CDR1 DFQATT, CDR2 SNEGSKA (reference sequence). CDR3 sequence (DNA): TGCAGTGCTAGTAAGGCAGGGGTTGTGGGACTGGAGGAGGAGCAGTACTTC. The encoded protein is CSASKAGVVGLEEEQYF.

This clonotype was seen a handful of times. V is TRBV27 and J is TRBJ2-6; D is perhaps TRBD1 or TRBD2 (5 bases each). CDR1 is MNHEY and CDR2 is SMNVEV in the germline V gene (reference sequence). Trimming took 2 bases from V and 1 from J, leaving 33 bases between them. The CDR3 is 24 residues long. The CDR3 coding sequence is TGTGCCAGCAGTTTAATCTCGACATGGGGCACACCCCATCTGGAGGCTTCTGGGGCCAACGTCCTGACTTTC. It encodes CASSLISTWGTPHLEASGANVLTF.

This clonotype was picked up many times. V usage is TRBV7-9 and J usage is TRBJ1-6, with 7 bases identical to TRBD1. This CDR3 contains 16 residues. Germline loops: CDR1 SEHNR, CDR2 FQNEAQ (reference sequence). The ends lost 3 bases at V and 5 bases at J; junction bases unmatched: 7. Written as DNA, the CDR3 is TGTGCCAGCAGCTTTGGAGGGGGCGCGAATAATTCACCCCTCCACTTT. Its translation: CASSFGGGANNSPLHF.

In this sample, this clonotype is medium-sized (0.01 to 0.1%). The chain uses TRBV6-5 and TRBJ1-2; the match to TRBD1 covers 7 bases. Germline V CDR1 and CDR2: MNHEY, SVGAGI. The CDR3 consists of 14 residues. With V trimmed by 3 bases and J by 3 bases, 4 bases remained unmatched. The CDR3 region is CASSYTQGDYGYTF. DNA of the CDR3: TGTGCCAGCAGTTATACGCAGGGGGACTATGGCTACACCTTC.

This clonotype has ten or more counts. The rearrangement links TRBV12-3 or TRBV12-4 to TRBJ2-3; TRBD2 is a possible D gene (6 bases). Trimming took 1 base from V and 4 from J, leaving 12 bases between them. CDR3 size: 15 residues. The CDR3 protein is CASSLGGGWPDTQYF. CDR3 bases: TGTGCCAGCAGTTTAGGGGGAGGTTGGCCAGATACGCAGTATTTT.